This T cell receptor beta chain was recovered during a study of T cell responses to AZD1222 COVID-19 vaccine. Study overall: The analysis combined second doses at about 4 or about 12 weeks.

Study-level points and caveats: Females outnumbered males among donors, who were mostly white British; clonal diversity was possibly underestimated. Baseline testing showed seropositivity in only six AZD1222 recipients.

In regard to this clone: The antigen is unknown.

The method was immunoSEQ multiplex PCR; TCRdb's version includes in-frame clones alone and lacks a portion of them. This table has under 150,000 clones, 87% appearing once. Germline CDR1 is MDHEN and CDR2 is SYDVKM. V was shortened by 2 bases and J by 4 bases, with 11 bases between the two germline ends. The CDR3 loop spans 14 amino acids. The chain uses TRBV28 and TRBJ1-1; D might be TRBD1 (5 bases). The sequences come from peripheral blood, collected on day 0 of AZD1222 vaccination. This sequence was found in an adult in good health. The CDR3 DNA follows: TGTGCCAGCAGTTTAACAGGTGGCCGCACTGAAGCTTTCTTT. It specifies CASSLTGGRTEAFF.